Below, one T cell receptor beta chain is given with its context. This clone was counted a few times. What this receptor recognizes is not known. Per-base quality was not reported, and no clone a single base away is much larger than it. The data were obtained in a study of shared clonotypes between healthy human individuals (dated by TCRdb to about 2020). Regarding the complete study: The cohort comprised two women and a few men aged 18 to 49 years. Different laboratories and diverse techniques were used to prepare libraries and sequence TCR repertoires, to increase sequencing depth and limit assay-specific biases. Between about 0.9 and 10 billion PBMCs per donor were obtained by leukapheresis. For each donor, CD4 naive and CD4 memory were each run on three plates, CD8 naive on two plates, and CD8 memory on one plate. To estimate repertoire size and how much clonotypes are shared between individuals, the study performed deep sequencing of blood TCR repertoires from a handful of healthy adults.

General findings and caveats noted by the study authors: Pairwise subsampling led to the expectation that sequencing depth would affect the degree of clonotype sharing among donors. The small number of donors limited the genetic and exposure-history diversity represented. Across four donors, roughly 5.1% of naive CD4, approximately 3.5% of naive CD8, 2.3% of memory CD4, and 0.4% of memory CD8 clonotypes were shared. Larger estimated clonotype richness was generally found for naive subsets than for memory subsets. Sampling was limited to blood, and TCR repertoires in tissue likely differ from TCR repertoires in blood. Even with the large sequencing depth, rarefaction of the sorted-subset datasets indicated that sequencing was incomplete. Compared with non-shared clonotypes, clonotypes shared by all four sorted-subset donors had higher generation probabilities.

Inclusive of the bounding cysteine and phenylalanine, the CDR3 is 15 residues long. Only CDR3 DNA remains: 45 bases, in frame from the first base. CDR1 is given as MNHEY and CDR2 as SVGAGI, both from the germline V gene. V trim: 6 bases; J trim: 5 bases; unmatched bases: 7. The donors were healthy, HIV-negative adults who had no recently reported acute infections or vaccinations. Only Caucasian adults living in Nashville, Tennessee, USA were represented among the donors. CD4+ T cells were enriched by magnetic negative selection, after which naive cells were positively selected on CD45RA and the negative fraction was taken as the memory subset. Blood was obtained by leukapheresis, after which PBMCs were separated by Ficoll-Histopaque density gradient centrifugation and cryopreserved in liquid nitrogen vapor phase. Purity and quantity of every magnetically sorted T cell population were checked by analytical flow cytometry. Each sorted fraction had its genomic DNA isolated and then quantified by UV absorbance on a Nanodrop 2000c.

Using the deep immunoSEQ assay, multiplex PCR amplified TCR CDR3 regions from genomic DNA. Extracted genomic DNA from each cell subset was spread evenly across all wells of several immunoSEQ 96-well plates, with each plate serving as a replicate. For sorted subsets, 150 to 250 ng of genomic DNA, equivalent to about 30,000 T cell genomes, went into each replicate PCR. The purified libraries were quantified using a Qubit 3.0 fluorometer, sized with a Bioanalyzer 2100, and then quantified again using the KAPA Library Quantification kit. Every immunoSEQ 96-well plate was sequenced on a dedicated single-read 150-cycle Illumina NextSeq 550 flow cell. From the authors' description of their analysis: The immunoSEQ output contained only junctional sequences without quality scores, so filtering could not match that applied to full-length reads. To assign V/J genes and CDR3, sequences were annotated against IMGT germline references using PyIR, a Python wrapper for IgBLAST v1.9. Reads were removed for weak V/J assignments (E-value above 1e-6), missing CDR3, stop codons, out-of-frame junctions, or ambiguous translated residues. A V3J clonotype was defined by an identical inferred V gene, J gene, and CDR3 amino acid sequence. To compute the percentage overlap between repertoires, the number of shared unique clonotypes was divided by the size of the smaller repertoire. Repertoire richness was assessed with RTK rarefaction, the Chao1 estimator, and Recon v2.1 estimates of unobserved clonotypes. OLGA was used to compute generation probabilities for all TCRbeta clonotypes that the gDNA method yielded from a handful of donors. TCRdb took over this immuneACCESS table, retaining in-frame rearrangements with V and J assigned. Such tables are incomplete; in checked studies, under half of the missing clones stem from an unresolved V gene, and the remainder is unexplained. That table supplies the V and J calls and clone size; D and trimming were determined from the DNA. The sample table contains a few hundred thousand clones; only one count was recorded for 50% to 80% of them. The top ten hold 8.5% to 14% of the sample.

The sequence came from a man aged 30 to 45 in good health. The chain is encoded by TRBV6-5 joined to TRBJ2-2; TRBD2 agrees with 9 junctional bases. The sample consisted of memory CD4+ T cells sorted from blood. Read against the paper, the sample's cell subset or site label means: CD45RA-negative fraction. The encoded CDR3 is CASRREGLRTGELFF. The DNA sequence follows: TGTGCCAGCAGGCGGGAGGGCCTGAGGACCGGGGAGCTGTTTTTT.